The rows below give T cell receptor beta chains drawn from one sample of a study of blood T cell repertoires in COVID-19. Libraries were prepared by immunoSEQ multiplex PCR; TCRdb keeps only in-frame clonotypes and omits some of them. The repertoire holds about 110,000 clones, with nearly 85% as singletons. The source material was peripheral blood. These receptors were taken from a woman aged 45 to 65 with acute or convalescent COVID-19. Each CDR3 is given with its conserved first and last residue. The D gene is left open where the match is weak. Only some rows state a clone size, as once, few, many or a class for expanded clones.

- TRBJ1-4 TRBV30 - CAWRPGLVLLPNEKLFF TGTGCCTGGAGACCAGGACTGGTACTTCTTCCTAATGAAAAACTGTTTTTT
- TRBJ1-1 TRBV5-6 - CASSLGGPKNTEAFF TGTGCCAGCAGCTTGGGAGGGCCGAAGAACACTGAAGCTTTCTTT
- TRBJ1-1 TRBV6-5 - CASSRSGDTEAFF TGTGCCAGCAGTCGTAGCGGCGACACTGAAGCTTTCTTT
- TRBJ2-3 TRBV19 TRBD2 CASSPRASGGFTDTQYF TGTGCCAGTAGTCCGCGCGCTAGCGGGGGGTTCACAGATACGCAGTATTTT
once TRBJ1-3 TRBV18 TRBD1 CASSSGQASGNTIYF TGTGCCAGCTCATCTGGACAGGCCTCTGGAAACACCATATATTTT
- TRBJ2-7 TRBV11-2 - CASSLASYEQYF TGTGCCAGCAGCTTAGCCAGCTACGAGCAGTACTTC
- TRBJ2-7 TRBV7-8 TRBD1 CASSPRTGEQYF TGTGCCAGCAGCCCTAGGACAGGCGAGCAGTACTTC
- TRBJ2-1 TRBV24-1 TRBD1 CATSDSGQGNYNEQFF TGTGCCACCAGTGATTCGGGACAGGGTAACTACAATGAGCAGTTCTTC
- TRBJ2-1 TRBV27 - CASSPYSYNEQFF TGTGCCAGCAGCCCCTACTCCTACAATGAGCAGTTCTTC
- TRBJ1-6 TRBV30 - CAWSGYSSYNSPLHF TGTGCCTGGAGTGGGTACAGCTCCTATAATTCACCCCTCCACTTT